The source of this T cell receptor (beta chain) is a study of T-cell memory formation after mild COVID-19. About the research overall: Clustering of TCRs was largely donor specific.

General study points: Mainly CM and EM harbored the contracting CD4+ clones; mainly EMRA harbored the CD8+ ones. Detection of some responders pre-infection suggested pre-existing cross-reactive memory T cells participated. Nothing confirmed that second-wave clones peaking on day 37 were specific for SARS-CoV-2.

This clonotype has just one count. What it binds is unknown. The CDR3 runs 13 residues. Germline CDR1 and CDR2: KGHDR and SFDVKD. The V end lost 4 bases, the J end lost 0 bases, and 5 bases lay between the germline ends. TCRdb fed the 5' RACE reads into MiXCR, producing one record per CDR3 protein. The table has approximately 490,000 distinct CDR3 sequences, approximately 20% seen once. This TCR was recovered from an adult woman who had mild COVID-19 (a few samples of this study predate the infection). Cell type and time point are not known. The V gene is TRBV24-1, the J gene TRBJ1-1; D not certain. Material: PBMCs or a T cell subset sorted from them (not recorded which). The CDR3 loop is CATSDGMNTEAFF. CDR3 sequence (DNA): TGTGCCACCAGTGACGGGATGAACACTGAAGCTTTCTTT.